A single T cell receptor (beta chain) is shown here with its context. Antigen specificity is unknown. The source of the sample is a study of beta chain features in type 1 diabetes. Study-level points and caveats: In patients and controls equally, PCR might favor templates that are shorter. Fewer junction insertions and more nucleotide deletions appeared in type 1 diabetes patients. People with Type 1 diabetes carried modestly yet significantly shorter TCRB CDR3s in all four CD4+ subsets.

The study reverse transcribed the entire isolated RNA, so it sequenced expressed TCRB transcripts. This table comes from immunoSEQ multiplex PCR, and its TCRdb copy is limited to in-frame clones, with some not included. The data hold 35,000 to 45,000 clones, with 65% to 70% observed a single time. Trimming removed 2 bases from V and 4 bases from J, with 3 bases in between. The CDR3 contains 12 residues. The germline V gene has CDR1 MNHNY and CDR2 SVGAGI (reference sequence). The TCR was taken from a man aged 25 to 40 with type 1 diabetes. Some clones in this sample may be carry-over from other donors' samples. The sequenced sample consisted of Tregs from blood. The chain carries TRBV6-6 and TRBJ1-3; D unresolved. Here the CDR3 reads CASSYEGNTIYF. As DNA, the CDR3 is TGTGCCAGCAGTTACGAGGGAAACACCATATATTTT.